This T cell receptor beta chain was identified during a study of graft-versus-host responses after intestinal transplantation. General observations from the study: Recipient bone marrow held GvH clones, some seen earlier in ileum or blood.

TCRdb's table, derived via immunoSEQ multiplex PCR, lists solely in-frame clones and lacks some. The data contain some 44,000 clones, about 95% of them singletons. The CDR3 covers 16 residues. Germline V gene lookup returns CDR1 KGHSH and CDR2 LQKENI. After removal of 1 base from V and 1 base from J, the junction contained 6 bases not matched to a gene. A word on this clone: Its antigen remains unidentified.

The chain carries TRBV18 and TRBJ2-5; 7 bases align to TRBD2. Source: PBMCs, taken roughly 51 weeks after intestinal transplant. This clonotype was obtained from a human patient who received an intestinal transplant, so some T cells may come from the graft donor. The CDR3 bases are TGTGCCAGCTCACCACGGGTGGCTAGCGGCCAAGAGACCCAGTACTTC. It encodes CASSPRVASGQETQYF.